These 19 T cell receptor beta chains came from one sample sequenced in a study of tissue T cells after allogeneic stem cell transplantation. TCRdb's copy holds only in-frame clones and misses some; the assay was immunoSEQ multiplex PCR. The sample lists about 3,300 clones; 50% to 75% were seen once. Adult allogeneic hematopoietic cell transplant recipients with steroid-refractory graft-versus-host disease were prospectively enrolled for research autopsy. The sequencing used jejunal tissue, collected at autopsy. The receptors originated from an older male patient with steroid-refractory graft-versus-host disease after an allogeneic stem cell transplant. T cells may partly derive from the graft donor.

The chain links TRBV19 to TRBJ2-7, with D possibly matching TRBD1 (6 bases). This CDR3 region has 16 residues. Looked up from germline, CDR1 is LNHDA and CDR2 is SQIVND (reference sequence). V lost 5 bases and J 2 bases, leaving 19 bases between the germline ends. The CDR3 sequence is CASSPPYTGLAYEQYF. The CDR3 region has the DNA TGTGCCAGTAGTCCGCCCTACACAGGGTTGGCCTACGAGCAGTACTTC.

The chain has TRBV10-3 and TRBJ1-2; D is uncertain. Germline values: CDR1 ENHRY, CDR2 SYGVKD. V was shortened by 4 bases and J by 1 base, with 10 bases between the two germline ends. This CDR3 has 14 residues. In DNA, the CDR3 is TGTGCCATCAGTGGTGACGGGATTAACTATGGCTACACCTTC. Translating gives CAISGDGINYGYTF.

CDR3 amino acids: CATPPGLARRETQYF. CDR3 bases: TGCGCCACCCCACCGGGACTAGCGCGTCGGGAGACCCAGTACTTC. This sequence joins TRBV10-1 and TRBJ2-5; 10 bases match TRBD2. Germline CDR1 reads WNHNN; CDR2 reads SYGVQD (reference sequence). V was pared by 10 bases and J by 5 bases, with 13 bases of the junction left unmatched. The CDR3 loop spans 15 amino acids.

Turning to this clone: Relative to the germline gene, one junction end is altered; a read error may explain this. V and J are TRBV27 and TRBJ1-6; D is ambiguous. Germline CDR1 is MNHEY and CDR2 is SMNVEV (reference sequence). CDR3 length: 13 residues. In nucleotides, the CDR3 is TGTGCCAGCAATTTAAATGGAAATTCACCCCTCCACTTT. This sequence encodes CASNLNGNSPLHF.

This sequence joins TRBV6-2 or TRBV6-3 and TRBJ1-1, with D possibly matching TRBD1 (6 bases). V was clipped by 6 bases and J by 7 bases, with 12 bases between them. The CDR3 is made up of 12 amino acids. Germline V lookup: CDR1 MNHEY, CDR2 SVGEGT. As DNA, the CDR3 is TGTGCCAGCAGCCACAGGGTCCGTGAAGCTTTCTTT. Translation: CASSHRVREAFF.

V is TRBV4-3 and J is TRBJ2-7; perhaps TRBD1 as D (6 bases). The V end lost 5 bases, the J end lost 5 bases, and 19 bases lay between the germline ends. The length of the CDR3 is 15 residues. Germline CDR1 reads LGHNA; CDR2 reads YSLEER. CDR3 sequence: CASSARIQGTHEQYF. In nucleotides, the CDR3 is TGCGCCAGCAGCGCGAGGATCCAGGGGACCCACGAGCAGTACTTC.

In nucleotides, the CDR3 is TGTGCCAGCAGGCTAGGAGGGACAGACTATGGCTACACCTTC. This encodes CASRLGGTDYGYTF. V gene TRBV2 combines with J gene TRBJ1-2; 7 bases line up with TRBD1. Germline lookup yields CDR1 SNHLY and CDR2 FYNNEI. The CDR3 is 14 residues long. The V segment lost 6 bases and the J segment 3 bases; nucleotides outside the gene matches: 7.

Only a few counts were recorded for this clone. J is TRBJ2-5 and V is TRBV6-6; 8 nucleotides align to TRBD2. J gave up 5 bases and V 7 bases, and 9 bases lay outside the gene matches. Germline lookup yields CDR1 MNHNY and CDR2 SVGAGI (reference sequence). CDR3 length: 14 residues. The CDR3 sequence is CASNNRGGEETQYF. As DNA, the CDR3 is TGTGCCAGCAACAACCGGGGGGGGGAGGAGACCCAGTACTTC.

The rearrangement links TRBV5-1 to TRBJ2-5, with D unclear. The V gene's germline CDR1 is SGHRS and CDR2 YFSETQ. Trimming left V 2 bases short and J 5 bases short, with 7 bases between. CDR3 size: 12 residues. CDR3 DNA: TGCGCCAGCAGCTTAGACGTCGAGACCCAGTACTTC. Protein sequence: CASSLDVETQYF. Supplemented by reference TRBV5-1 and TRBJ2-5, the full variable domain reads KAGVTQTPRYLIKTRGQQVTLSCSPISGHRSVSWYQQTPGQGLQFLFEYFSETQRNKGNFPGRFSGRQFSNSRSEMNVSTLELGDSALYLCASSLDVETQYFGPGTRLLVL.

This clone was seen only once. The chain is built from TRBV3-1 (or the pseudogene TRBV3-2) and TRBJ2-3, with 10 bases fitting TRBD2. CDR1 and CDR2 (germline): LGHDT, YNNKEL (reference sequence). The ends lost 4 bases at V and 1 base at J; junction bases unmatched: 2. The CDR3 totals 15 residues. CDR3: CASSPTSGGTDTQYF. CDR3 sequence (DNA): TGTGCCAGCAGCCCTACTAGCGGGGGCACAGATACGCAGTATTTT.

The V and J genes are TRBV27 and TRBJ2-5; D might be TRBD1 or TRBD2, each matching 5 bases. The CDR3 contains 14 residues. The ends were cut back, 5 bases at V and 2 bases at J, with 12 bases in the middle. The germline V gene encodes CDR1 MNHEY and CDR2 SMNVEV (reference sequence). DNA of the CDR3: TGTGCCAGCAGTGTAGGGACGGGACAAGAGACCCAGTACTTC. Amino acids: CASSVGTGQETQYF.

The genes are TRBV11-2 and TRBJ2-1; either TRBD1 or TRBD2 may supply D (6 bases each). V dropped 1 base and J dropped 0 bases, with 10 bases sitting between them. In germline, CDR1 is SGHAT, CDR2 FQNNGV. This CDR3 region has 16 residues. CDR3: CASSLAGGHSYNEQFF. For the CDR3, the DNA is TGTGCCAGCAGCTTAGCTGGGGGGCACTCCTACAATGAGCAGTTCTTC.

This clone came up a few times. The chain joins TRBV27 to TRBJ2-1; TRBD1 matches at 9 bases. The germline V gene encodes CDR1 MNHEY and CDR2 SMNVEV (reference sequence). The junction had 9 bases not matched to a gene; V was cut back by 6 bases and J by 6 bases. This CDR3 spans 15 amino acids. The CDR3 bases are TGTGCCAGCAGATCCCCGGGACAGGGTATCAATGAGCAGTTCTTC. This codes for CASRSPGQGINEQFF.

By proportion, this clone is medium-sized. The CDR3 DNA reads TGTGCCAGCAGTCCGGCAACTAGCGGAGCGCCCGGGGGAGATACGCAGTATTTT. The encoded protein is CASSPATSGAPGGDTQYF. The chain joins TRBV4-2 to TRBJ2-3; 8 bases map to TRBD2. The CDR3 spans 18 residues. Germline CDR1 and CDR2: LGHNA and YNFKEQ. V dropped 6 bases and J dropped 5; count of bases not matched to a gene: 19.

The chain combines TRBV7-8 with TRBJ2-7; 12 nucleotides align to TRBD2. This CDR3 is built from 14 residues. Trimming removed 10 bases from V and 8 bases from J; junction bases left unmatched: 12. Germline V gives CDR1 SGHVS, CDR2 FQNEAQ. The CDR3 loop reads CATNLLGLAGKQYF. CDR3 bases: TGTGCCACCAACCTCCTTGGACTAGCGGGGAAGCAGTACTTC.

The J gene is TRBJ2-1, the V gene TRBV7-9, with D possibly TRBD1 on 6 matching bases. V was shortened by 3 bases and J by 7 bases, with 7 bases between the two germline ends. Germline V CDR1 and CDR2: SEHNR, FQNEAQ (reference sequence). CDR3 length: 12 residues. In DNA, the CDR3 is TGTGCCAGCAGCTTGCAGGGGAATGAGCAGTTCTTC. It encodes CASSLQGNEQFF. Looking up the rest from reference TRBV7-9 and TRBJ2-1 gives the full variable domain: DTGVSQNPRHKITKRGQNVTFRCDPISEHNRLYWYRQTLGQGPEFLTYFQNEAQLEKSRLLSDRFSAERPKGSFSTLEIQRTEQGDSAMYLCASSLQGNEQFFGPGTRLTVL.

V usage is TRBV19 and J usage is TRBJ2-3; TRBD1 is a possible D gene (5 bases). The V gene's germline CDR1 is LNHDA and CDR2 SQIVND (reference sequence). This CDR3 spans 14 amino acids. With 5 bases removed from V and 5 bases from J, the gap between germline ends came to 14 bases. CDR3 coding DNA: TGTGCCAGTAGTTCCCGGGTTCAGGGAGATACGCAGTATTTT. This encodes CASSSRVQGDTQYF. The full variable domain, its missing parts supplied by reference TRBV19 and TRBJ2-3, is DGGITQSPKYLFRKEGQNVTLSCEQNLNHDAMYWYRQDPGQGLRLIYYSQIVNDFQKGDIAEGYSVSREKKESFPLTVTSAQKNPTAFYLCASSSRVQGDTQYFGPGTRLTVL.

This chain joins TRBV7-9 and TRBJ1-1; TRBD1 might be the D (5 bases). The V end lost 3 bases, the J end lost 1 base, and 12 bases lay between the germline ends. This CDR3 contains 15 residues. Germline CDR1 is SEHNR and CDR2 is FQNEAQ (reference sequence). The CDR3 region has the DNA TGTGCCAGCAGCTTGGGCCTGGGGGGGAACACTGAAGCTTTCTTT. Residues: CASSLGLGGNTEAFF. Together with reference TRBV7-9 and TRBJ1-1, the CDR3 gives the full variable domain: DTGVSQNPRHKITKRGQNVTFRCDPISEHNRLYWYRQTLGQGPEFLTYFQNEAQLEKSRLLSDRFSAERPKGSFSTLEIQRTEQGDSAMYLCASSLGLGGNTEAFFGQGTRLTVV.

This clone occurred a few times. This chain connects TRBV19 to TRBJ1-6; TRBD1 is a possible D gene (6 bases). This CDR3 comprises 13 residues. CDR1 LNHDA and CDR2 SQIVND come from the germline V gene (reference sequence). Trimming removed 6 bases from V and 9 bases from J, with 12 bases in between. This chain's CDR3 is CASRQGSSSPLHF. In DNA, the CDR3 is TGTGCCAGTAGGCAGGGGTCTTCTTCACCCCTCCACTTT.